This TCR beta chain derives from a study of response to subunit inactivated influenza vaccine. One entry per CDR3 protein, called by TCRdb with MiXCR from the RT-PCR reads. The profile covers around 500,000 distinct CDR3 sequences, with approximately 9.9% appearing a single time and about an eighth taken by the ten largest. This clonotype has just a few counts. Its antigen is still unknown. Overall study results and limits: There was a suggestion from the authors that each seasonal influenza vaccination recruits few new T cells.

Germline CDR1 and CDR2: MDHEN and SYDVKM. This CDR3 is 18 amino acids long. Losses at the gene ends were 8 bases for V and 2 bases for J; bases not matched to a gene: 21. The sample here was PBMCs from blood, taken about 6 weeks after vaccination. This sequence joins TRBV28 and TRBJ2-7; 7 nucleotides match TRBD1. The receptor comes from a man aged 45-65 years who received an inactivated influenza vaccine. As DNA, the CDR3 is TGTGCCAGCGGAAGTTTTTGGGACCGGGACAGCAACCCCTACGAGCAGTACTTC. It specifies CASGSFWDRDSNPYEQYF.